The rows below give T cell receptor beta chains drawn from one sample of a study of blood T cell repertoires in COVID-19. Produced via immunoSEQ multiplex PCR; TCRdb's table is partial and in-frame only. This table holds approximately 99,000 clones, about 87% found once. The sample comprised peripheral blood. Receptors were obtained from a human donor in a cohort sampled during active COVID-19. Both conserved end residues are trimmed from each CDR3. D genes are given only for firm matches.

j_call | d_call | v_call | cdr3_aa
TRBJ2-7 | TRBD2 | TRBV5-4 | ASSASGLADYEQY
TRBJ1-5 | - | TRBV6-2/TRBV6-3 | ASSPGVSQH
TRBJ1-1 | - | TRBV2 | ASSGSRGYTEAF
TRBJ1-4 | - | TRBV27 | ASSSPGAAPEKLF
TRBJ2-7 | - | TRBV29-1 | SVEGGAQGPPYEQY
TRBJ1-1 | TRBD1 | TRBV3-1/TRBV3-2 | ASSPRDSRNTEAF
TRBJ1-2 | TRBD1 | TRBV6-5 | ASSPDRDYGYT
TRBJ2-7 | - | TRBV9 | ASSVEGGGTYEQY
TRBJ1-3 | - | TRBV2 | ASSEIRVRNTIY
TRBJ1-2 | - | TRBV2 | ASSPAEAFGYT
TRBJ2-1 | TRBD2 | TRBV15 | ATSRGLAGLNEQF
TRBJ1-2 | - | TRBV4-3 | ASSPDTLYGYT
TRBJ2-5 | - | TRBV19 | ASSPPLTFDRETQY
TRBJ1-4 | - | TRBV5-6 | ASSLWQGGKLF
TRBJ1-1 | - | TRBV2 | ASSEGRQWNTEAF
TRBJ1-1 | - | TRBV9 | ASSVSGSRQEAF
TRBJ1-2 | TRBD1 | TRBV27 | ASSPRQSPDRVYGYT
TRBJ1-1 | - | TRBV5-4 | ASSFIRVTHTEAF
TRBJ1-3 | TRBD1 | TRBV7-2 | ASSSPGQSSSGNTIY
TRBJ1-5 | TRBD1 | TRBV10-3 | AIQGIVGQPQH
TRBJ2-7 | - | TRBV10-3 | AIRLQEAYEQY
TRBJ1-6 | - | TRBV11-2 | ASSFVRRSGDSPLH
TRBJ2-7 | TRBD2 | TRBV28 | ASSRPGGVGEKQY
TRBJ2-7 | TRBD1 | TRBV11-2 | ASSPLGTGTYEQY
TRBJ1-1 | - | TRBV7-3 | ASRENPGAEAF
TRBJ2-7 | - | TRBV3-1/TRBV3-2 | ASSQVRGLGEQY
TRBJ2-3 | TRBD2 | TRBV19 | ASSIGMGRLAGISGGTDTQY
TRBJ1-4 | TRBD1 | TRBV3-1/TRBV3-2 | ASSQAGQGQEKLF
TRBJ2-5 | - | TRBV7-2 | ASSLGWGGQETQY
TRBJ1-3 | - | TRBV7-2 | VSSYTPGSGNTIY
TRBJ2-7 | TRBD1 | TRBV27 | ASSTRTGVAYEQY
TRBJ2-7 | TRBD2 | TRBV19 | ASSPRTSGEQY
TRBJ1-2 | - | TRBV4-3 | ASSQLIREGGYT
TRBJ2-3 | - | TRBV27 | ASSLTGWRTDTQY
TRBJ2-3 | - | TRBV7-3 | ASSLSALGGADTQY
TRBJ2-6 | - | TRBV4-1 | ASSQDQQAYSGANVLT
TRBJ2-5 | - | TRBV6-5 | ASKVLQETQGQY